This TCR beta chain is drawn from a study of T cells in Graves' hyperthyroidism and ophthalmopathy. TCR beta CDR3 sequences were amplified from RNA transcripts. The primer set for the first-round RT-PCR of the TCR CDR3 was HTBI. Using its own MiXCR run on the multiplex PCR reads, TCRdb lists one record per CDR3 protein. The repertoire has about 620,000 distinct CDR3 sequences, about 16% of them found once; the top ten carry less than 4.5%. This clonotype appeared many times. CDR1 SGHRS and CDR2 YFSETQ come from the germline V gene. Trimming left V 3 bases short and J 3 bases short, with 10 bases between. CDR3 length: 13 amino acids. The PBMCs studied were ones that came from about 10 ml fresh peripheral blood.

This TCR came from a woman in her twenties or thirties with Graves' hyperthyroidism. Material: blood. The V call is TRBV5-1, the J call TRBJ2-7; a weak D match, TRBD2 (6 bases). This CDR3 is CASSSGDDYEQYF. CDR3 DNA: TGCGCCAGCAGCTCGGGGGACGACTACGAGCAGTACTTC.